One and the same sample provided the 19 T cell receptor beta chains below, sequenced in a study of cytomegalovirus exposure and HLA in healthy donors. The primer mix had 60 Vbeta and 13 Jbeta primers. TCRdb's table, derived via immunoSEQ multiplex PCR, lists solely in-frame clones and lacks some. The sample shows approximately 120,000 clones, around 80% of them seen only once. The sample was PBMCs. These receptors were collected from a female donor in good health and CMV-seronegative.

This clone showed up just once. CDR3 sequence (DNA): TGTGCCAGCAGCCGGGGACAGGTTAGCACAGATACGCAGTATTTT. Its protein is CASSRGQVSTDTQYF. This chain joins TRBV11-2 and TRBJ2-3; 8 nucleotides match TRBD1. This CDR3 region has 15 residues. Germline CDR1 reads SGHAT; CDR2 reads FQNNGV. The junction had 4 bases not matched to a gene; V was cut back by 5 bases and J by 0 bases.

This clone was counted a single time. The chain uses TRBV6-1 and TRBJ2-2; 11 nucleotides match TRBD2. V gave up 6 bases and J gave up 7 bases; unmatched junction bases: 1. Germline V CDR1 and CDR2: MNHNS, SASEGT. The CDR3 runs to 13 residues. CDR3: CASRLAGVGELFF. For the CDR3, the DNA is TGTGCCAGCAGACTAGCGGGGGTCGGGGAGCTGTTTTTT.

The J gene is TRBJ2-7, the V gene TRBV15, with TRBD2 identical over 8 bases. This CDR3 comprises 15 residues. Germline V gives CDR1 LNHNV, CDR2 YYDKDF (reference sequence). The ends lost 5 bases at V and 3 bases at J; junction bases unmatched: 9. The CDR3 protein is CATSPEGTSGYEQYF. CDR3 bases: TGTGCCACCAGCCCCGAGGGCACTAGCGGCTACGAGCAGTACTTC.

The J gene is TRBJ2-7, the V gene TRBV6-6, with D tentatively TRBD2 (6 bases). The germline CDR1 and CDR2 sequences are MNHNY and SVGAGI (reference sequence). The CDR3 is 12 residues long. The V and J ends lost 5 bases and 3 bases respectively, with 8 bases between them. The CDR3: CASSPGLYEQYF. The CDR3 DNA sequence: TGTGCCAGCAGTCCGGGACTCTACGAGCAGTACTTC.

The chain couples TRBV5-1 to TRBJ2-7; the match to TRBD2 covers 14 bases. Germline V gene lookup returns CDR1 SGHRS and CDR2 YFSETQ. The CDR3 runs to 18 residues. After removal of 4 bases from V and 5 bases from J, the junction contained 14 bases not matched to a gene. CDR3 coding DNA: TGCGCCAGCAGCGCGCCTTCCGGGACTAGCGGGAGTCGCGACGAGCAGTACTTC. It encodes CASSAPSGTSGSRDEQYF.

The V gene is TRBV19, the J gene TRBJ1-2; weak D call: TRBD1 (5 bases). The V gene lost 5 bases and the J gene lost 0 bases, with 13 bases spanning the gap. CDR1 LNHDA and CDR2 SQIVND come from the germline V gene (reference sequence). The CDR3 has 15 amino acids. The CDR3 coding sequence is TGTGCCAGTAGTCCAGACAGATCCTCTAACTATGGCTACACCTTC. This translates into CASSPDRSSNYGYTF. Supplemented by reference TRBV19 and TRBJ1-2, the full variable domain reads DGGITQSPKYLFRKEGQNVTLSCEQNLNHDAMYWYRQDPGQGLRLIYYSQIVNDFQKGDIAEGYSVSREKKESFPLTVTSAQKNPTAFYLCASSPDRSSNYGYTFGSGTRLTVV.

This chain connects TRBV7-9 to TRBJ2-7; unclear D gene. The CDR3 has 14 residues. Trimming pared 3 bases from V and 2 bases from J, leaving 11 bases between. Germline-derived CDR1 and CDR2 are SEHNR and FQNEAQ (reference sequence). The CDR3 region is CASSFEQSAYEQYF. CDR3 sequence (DNA): TGTGCCAGCAGCTTTGAACAGTCCGCCTACGAGCAGTACTTC.

V usage is TRBV7-9 and J usage is TRBJ1-1, with D hard to call. The CDR3 length is 13 residues. Germline values: CDR1 SEHNR, CDR2 FQNEAQ (reference sequence). V lost 5 bases, J lost 1 base, and 8 bases lay in between. CDR3 loop: CASSLQSNTEAFF. The CDR3 nucleotides read TGTGCCAGCAGCCTCCAGTCGAACACTGAAGCTTTCTTT. Drawing the rest from reference TRBV7-9 and TRBJ1-1, the complete variable domain is DTGVSQNPRHKITKRGQNVTFRCDPISEHNRLYWYRQTLGQGPEFLTYFQNEAQLEKSRLLSDRFSAERPKGSFSTLEIQRTEQGDSAMYLCASSLQSNTEAFFGQGTRLTVV.

This clone came up a few times. V usage is TRBV9 and J usage is TRBJ2-7; TRBD2 agrees at 8 bases. Germline lookup yields CDR1 SGDLS and CDR2 YYNGEE. The CDR3 loop spans 16 amino acids. The V and J ends lost 4 bases and 9 bases, in that order; junction bases with no gene match: 18. This chain's CDR3 is CASSSEASTSGGGQYF. DNA for the CDR3: TGTGCCAGCAGCTCAGAGGCTAGTACTAGCGGAGGGGGGCAGTACTTC.

As to this clone: The identical CDR3 is also encoded by other nucleotide sequences in the sample. This sequence joins TRBV2 and TRBJ2-1, with D maybe TRBD2 (6 bases). With 3 bases removed from V and 5 bases from J, the gap between germline ends came to 14 bases. CDR1 SNHLY and CDR2 FYNNEI come from the germline V gene. There are 15 residues in the CDR3. The CDR3 region is CASSERLAMNNEQFF. DNA for the CDR3: TGTGCCAGCAGTGAGAGGCTAGCGATGAACAATGAGCAGTTCTTC.

The rearrangement uses TRBV18 and TRBJ1-1, with a possible D match to TRBD1 (5 bases). The CDR3 runs to 15 residues. Germline CDR1 is KGHSH and CDR2 is LQKENI. Trimming took off 3 bases at V and 4 bases at J, with 15 bases between the two ends. The CDR3 DNA reads TGTGCCAGCTCACCCAGAATTTCAGACAGCACTGAAGCTTTCTTT. This gives the protein CASSPRISDSTEAFF.

The chain uses TRBV14 and TRBJ2-4; the D gene is possibly TRBD1 (5 bases). Germline loops: CDR1 SGHDN, CDR2 FVKESK. With 2 bases removed from V and 12 bases from J, the gap between germline ends came to 17 bases. The CDR3 runs 14 residues. This CDR3 reads CASSQRQGFWSQYF. CDR3 coding DNA: TGTGCCAGCAGCCAAAGGCAGGGATTTTGGAGTCAGTACTTC.

This chain uses TRBV5-1 with TRBJ2-6; tentative D call: TRBD1 (8 bases). Germline CDR1 reads SGHRS; CDR2 reads YFSETQ. The CDR3 spans 19 residues. V was shortened by 3 bases and J by 0 bases, with 19 bases between the two germline ends. DNA for the CDR3: TGCGCCAGCAGCTCCGGGTTACAGGGGGGGGGCTCTGGGGCCAACGTCCTGACTTTC. As protein: CASSSGLQGGGSGANVLTF.

The V and J genes are TRBV20-1 and TRBJ2-7; TRBD2 agrees at 10 bases. Germline loops: CDR1 DFQATT, CDR2 SNEGSKA (reference sequence). The CDR3 spans 11 residues. J lost 6 bases, V lost 6 bases, and 2 bases had no gene match. The CDR3 DNA is TGCAGTGCCCTAGCGGGGGTCGAGCAGTACTTC. Its translation: CSALAGVEQYF.

The rearrangement uses TRBV5-1 and TRBJ2-7; the D is unclear. Trimming left V 7 bases short and J 1 base short, with 15 bases between. Germline CDR1 is SGHRS and CDR2 is YFSETQ. CDR3 length: 14 amino acids. The CDR3 loop is CASGATYGSYEQYF. In DNA form, the CDR3 reads TGCGCCAGCGGAGCAACTTACGGGTCCTACGAGCAGTACTTC.

The sample holds one count of this clone. J is TRBJ2-5 and V is TRBV30; 9 bases fit TRBD2. V dropped 5 bases and J dropped 5; count of bases not matched to a gene: 12. Germline V gene data show CDR1 as GTSNPN and CDR2 as SVGIG (reference sequence). The CDR3 contains 15 residues. CDR3 sequence reads: CAWAKGAGGPETQYF. The CDR3 DNA reads as TGTGCCTGGGCAAAGGGGGCGGGGGGGCCTGAGACCCAGTACTTC.

This clone was recorded once. The rearrangement uses TRBV14 and TRBJ2-3, with 7 bases matching TRBD2. Per the germline V gene, CDR1 is SGHDN and CDR2 is FVKESK. This CDR3 is 16 amino acids long. Trimming at V came to 1 base and at J to 10 bases, leaving 14 bases not matched to a gene. CDR3 bases: TGTGCCAGCAGCCAAGTCTATGGGAGGGCCGGAGGGTCGCAGTATTTT. It encodes CASSQVYGRAGGSQYF. The entire variable domain, with the rest obtained from reference TRBV14 and TRBJ2-3, is as follows: EAGVTQFPSHSVIEKGQTVTLRCDPISGHDNLYWYRRVMGKEIKFLLHFVKESKQDESGMPNNRFLAERTGGTYSTLKVQPAELEDSGVYFCASSQVYGRAGGSQYFGPGTRLTVL.

The rearrangement joins TRBV5-1 to TRBJ2-2; D not resolved. Trimming left V 0 bases short and J 1 base short, with 7 bases between. This CDR3 region has 15 residues. CDR1 is SGHRS, CDR2 YFSETQ, per germline. The CDR3 bases are TGCGCCAGCAGCTTGGCCAGACTGAACACCGGGGAGCTGTTTTTT. This gives the protein CASSLARLNTGELFF. Variable domain in full (rest from reference TRBV5-1 and TRBJ2-2): KAGVTQTPRYLIKTRGQQVTLSCSPISGHRSVSWYQQTPGQGLQFLFEYFSETQRNKGNFPGRFSGRQFSNSRSEMNVSTLELGDSALYLCASSLARLNTGELFFGEGSRLTVL.

The count of this clone is one. The rearrangement uses TRBV28 and TRBJ1-2; D is uncertain. Germline assignment: CDR1 MDHEN and CDR2 SYDVKM. V was pared by 6 bases and J by 1 base, with 3 bases between. This CDR3 contains 11 residues. The CDR3 bases are TGTGCCAGCAGCATTAACTATGGCTACACCTTC. This encodes CASSINYGYTF.